The T cell receptor beta chain described here comes from a study of T-cell reconstitution after alpha-beta-depleted transplantation in children. This clonotype was picked up a small number of times. Trimming shortened V by 3 bases and J by 4 bases, and 16 bases separated the two germline ends. The length of the CDR3 is 14 residues. Germline CDR1 is DFQATT and CDR2 is SNEGSKA (reference sequence). This sample's TCRbeta library carried unique molecular identifier barcodes. TCRdb reprocessed the PCR reads via MiXCR and lists one record per CDR3 protein. This table has about 400,000 distinct CDR3 sequences, about a fifth appearing once.

This material consisted of PBMCs from the stem cell graft donor, taken from the stem cell graft. This TCR was sampled from a human donor who donated a stem cell graft to a child with acute myeloid leukemia. The chain combines TRBV20-1 with TRBJ2-7; no reliable D call. The CDR3 nucleotides read TGCAGTGCTAGGGAGCCGGTTAGGGATTACGAGCAGTACTTC. Translation: CSAREPVRDYEQYF.